Sequencing of this T cell receptor (beta chain) was carried out in a study of shared clonotypes between healthy human individuals. Study-wide background: A donor's plate count was three for CD4 naive and three for CD4 memory; CD8 naive had two and CD8 memory one.

The ends were cut back, 4 bases at V and 5 bases at J, with 4 bases in the middle. This CDR3 has 10 amino acids. Germline V gene sequence: CDR1 SGHTS, CDR2 YDEGEE. This clone was counted a single time. The antigen is unknown. Naive CD8 cells, CD45RO-negative and positively selected for CCR7, excluded terminally differentiated effector memory CD45RA+ cells. General observations from the study: Relative to memory subsets, naive subsets generally showed larger estimated richness.

At a deep level, the assay was run. Profiling relied on immunoSEQ multiplex PCR, and the TCRdb table lists in-frame clones only, not all of them. The sample shows some 2,100,000 clones, 93% of them seen only once. The V and J genes are TRBV5-8 and TRBJ2-7; D unresolved. This clonotype originated in a man younger than 35 in good health. Some clones in this sample may be carry-over from other donors' samples. Material for sequencing was naive CD8+ T cells from PBMCs. CDR3 nucleotide sequence: TGTGCCAGCAGCCCTCACGAGCAGTACTTC. It codes for CASSPHEQYF.